The rows below give T cell receptor beta chains drawn from one sample of a study of blood T cell repertoires in COVID-19. Repertoires were generated with immunoSEQ multiplex PCR, while TCRdb's copy carries only in-frame clones and drops some. The table records a few hundred thousand clones, under 90% of them present only once. The sequencing sample was made of peripheral blood. The receptors stem from a woman under 40 with COVID-19, enrolled during active disease. Both conserved end residues are part of each CDR3. D genes are given only for firm matches. Size is stated for part of the rows, as once, few or many counts, or as a class when the clone is expanded.

V: TRBV7-8; D: .; J: TRBJ1-2; size: .; DNA: TGTGCCAGCAGCTTAGCAGGGGCGACATCTTATGGCTACACCTTC; CDR3: CASSLAGATSYGYTF
V: TRBV13; D: .; J: TRBJ1-2; size: .; DNA: TGTGCCAGCAGCTTAAACACCATAACTAACTATGGCTACACCTTC; CDR3: CASSLNTITNYGYTF
V: TRBV15; D: TRBD1; J: TRBJ1-1; size: .; DNA: TGTGCCACCGTAGCTCGGAGGGGGCCTAACACTGAAGCTTTCTTT; CDR3: CATVARRGPNTEAFF
V: TRBV7-9; D: .; J: TRBJ1-2; size: .; DNA: TGTGCCAGCAGCTTAGGGTCAGGCTATGGCTACACCTTC; CDR3: CASSLGSGYGYTF
V: TRBV13; D: TRBD1; J: TRBJ2-3; size: .; DNA: TGTGCCAGCAGCCGTCGACAGGGGAAGGATACGCAGTATTTT; CDR3: CASSRRQGKDTQYF
V: TRBV9; D: .; J: TRBJ2-7; size: once; DNA: TGTGCCAGCAGCGTAGCTTATTGGTACGCAGGGGAATTTTGCGAGCAGTACTTC; CDR3: CASSVAYWYAGEFCEQYF
V: TRBV5-1; D: TRBD1; J: TRBJ2-2; size: .; DNA: TGCGCCAGCAGCTGGACAGGGACCGGGGAGCTGTTTTTT; CDR3: CASSWTGTGELFF
V: TRBV10-3; D: TRBD1; J: TRBJ1-1; size: .; DNA: TGTGCCATCAGCCAGGGGGCACGCACTGAAGCTTTCTTT; CDR3: CAISQGARTEAFF
V: TRBV12-3/TRBV12-4; D: .; J: TRBJ2-3; size: once; DNA: TGTGCCAGCAGTTTTATCAGGCGAGATACGCAGTATTTT; CDR3: CASSFIRRDTQYF
V: TRBV5-6; D: .; J: TRBJ1-2; size: .; DNA: TGTGCCAGCAGCTTTACAGCTTCCTCCGTCTATGGCTACACCTTC; CDR3: CASSFTASSVYGYTF
V: TRBV5-1; D: TRBD1; J: TRBJ1-6; size: once; DNA: TGCGCCAGCAGCCGGACAGGGCAAGGTTCACCCCTCCACTTT; CDR3: CASSRTGQGSPLHF
V: TRBV5-1; D: TRBD2; J: TRBJ2-1; size: .; DNA: TGCGCCAGCAGCGGAGAACGACTAGCGGGGAGTGAGCAGTTCTTC; CDR3: CASSGERLAGSEQFF
V: TRBV7-2; D: .; J: TRBJ2-3; size: .; DNA: TGTGCCAGCAGACTCAACACAGATACGCAGTATTTT; CDR3: CASRLNTDTQYF
V: TRBV2; D: .; J: TRBJ2-1; size: .; DNA: TGTGCCAGCAGAAGACAAGGTGCCTCCTACAATGAGCAGTTCTTC; CDR3: CASRRQGASYNEQFF
V: TRBV7-3; D: .; J: TRBJ2-1; size: once; DNA: TGTGCCAGCGCTCTATCAACCTACAATGAGCAGTTCTTC; CDR3: CASALSTYNEQFF
V: TRBV5-1; D: TRBD1; J: TRBJ1-2; size: .; DNA: TGCGCCAGCAGCTATGGGACAGGGGGTGATGGCTACACCTTC; CDR3: CASSYGTGGDGYTF
V: TRBV29-1; D: TRBD1; J: TRBJ2-1; size: .; DNA: TGCAGCGTCACCGCCTCCGGGACAGGTTTTTACAATGAGCAGTTCTTC; CDR3: CSVTASGTGFYNEQFF
V: TRBV18; D: TRBD1; J: TRBJ2-5; size: .; DNA: TGTGCCAGCTCACCAGCAGACAGGGGTGAGACCCAGTACTTC; CDR3: CASSPADRGETQYF
V: TRBV4-1; D: .; J: TRBJ1-6; size: .; DNA: TGCGCCAGCAGCTGGGGCAATTCACCCCTCCACTTT; CDR3: CASSWGNSPLHF
V: TRBV4-2; D: .; J: TRBJ2-1; size: .; DNA: TGTGCCAGCAGCCAAGATAACCCCCAGGGCCGTATCGCCGATGAGCAGTTCTTC; CDR3: CASSQDNPQGRIADEQFF
V: TRBV11-2; D: .; J: TRBJ1-3; size: .; DNA: TGTGCCAGCAGCTTAACTGACTCTGGAAACACCATATATTTT; CDR3: CASSLTDSGNTIYF
V: TRBV6-5; D: .; J: TRBJ1-1; size: .; DNA: TGTGCCAGCGGCCTACCAGGGTCTAACACTGAAGCTTTCTTT; CDR3: CASGLPGSNTEAFF
V: TRBV29-1; D: .; J: TRBJ2-5; size: .; DNA: TGCAGCGTGAGGAGAGGAGAGACCCAGTACTTC; CDR3: CSVRRGETQYF
V: TRBV6-5; D: TRBD2; J: TRBJ2-7; size: .; DNA: TGTGCCAGCAGTAGACTAGCGGGGCCCTACGAGCAGTACTTC; CDR3: CASSRLAGPYEQYF